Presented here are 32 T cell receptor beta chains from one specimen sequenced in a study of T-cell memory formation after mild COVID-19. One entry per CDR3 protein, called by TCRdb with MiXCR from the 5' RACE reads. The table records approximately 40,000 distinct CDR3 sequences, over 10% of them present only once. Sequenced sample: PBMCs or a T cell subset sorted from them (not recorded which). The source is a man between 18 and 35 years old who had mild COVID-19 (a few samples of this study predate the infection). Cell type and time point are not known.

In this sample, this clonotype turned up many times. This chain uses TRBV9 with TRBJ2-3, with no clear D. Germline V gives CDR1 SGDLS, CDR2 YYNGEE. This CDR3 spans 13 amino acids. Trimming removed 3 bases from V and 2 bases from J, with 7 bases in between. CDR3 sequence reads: CASSALNTDTQYF. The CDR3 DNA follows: TGTGCCAGCAGCGCTCTCAACACAGATACGCAGTATTTT.

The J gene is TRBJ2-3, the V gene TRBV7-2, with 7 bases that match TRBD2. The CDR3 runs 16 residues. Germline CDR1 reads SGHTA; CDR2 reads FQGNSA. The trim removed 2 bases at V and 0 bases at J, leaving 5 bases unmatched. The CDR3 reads CASSLSLAASTDTQYF. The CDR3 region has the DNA TGTGCCAGCAGCTTATCCCTAGCGGCTAGCACAGATACGCAGTATTTT.

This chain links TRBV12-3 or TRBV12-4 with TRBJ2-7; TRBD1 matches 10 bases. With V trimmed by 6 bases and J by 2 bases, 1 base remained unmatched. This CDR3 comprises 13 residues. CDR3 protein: CASSGTGAYEQYF. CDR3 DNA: TGTGCCAGCAGCGGGACAGGGGCCTACGAGCAGTACTTC.

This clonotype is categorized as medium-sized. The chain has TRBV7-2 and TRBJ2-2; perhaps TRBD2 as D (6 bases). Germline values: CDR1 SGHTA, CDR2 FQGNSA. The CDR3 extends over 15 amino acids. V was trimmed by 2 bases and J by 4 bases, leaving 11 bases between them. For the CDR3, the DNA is TGTGCCAGCAGCTTAAGTACTAGCAGCACCGGGGAGCTGTTTTTT. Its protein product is CASSLSTSSTGELFF. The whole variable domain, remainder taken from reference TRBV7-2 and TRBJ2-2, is GAGVSQSPSNKVTEKGKDVELRCDPISGHTALYWYRQSLGQGLEFLIYFQGNSAPDKSGLPSDRFSAERTGGSVSTLTIQRTQQEDSAVYLCASSLSTSSTGELFFGEGSRLTVL.

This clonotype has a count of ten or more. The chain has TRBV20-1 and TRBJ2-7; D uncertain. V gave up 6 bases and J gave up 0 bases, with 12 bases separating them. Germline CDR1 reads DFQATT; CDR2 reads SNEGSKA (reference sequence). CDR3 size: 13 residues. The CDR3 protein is CSAPSLGSYEQYF. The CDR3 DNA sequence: TGCAGTGCCCCGTCCCTTGGCTCCTACGAGCAGTACTTC.

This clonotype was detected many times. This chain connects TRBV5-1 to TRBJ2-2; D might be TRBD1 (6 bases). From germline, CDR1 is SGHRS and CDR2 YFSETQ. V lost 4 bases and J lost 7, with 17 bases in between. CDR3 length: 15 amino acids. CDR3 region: CASSLMPQGNGELFF. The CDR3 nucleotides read TGCGCCAGCAGCCTGATGCCACAGGGTAACGGGGAGCTGTTTTTT.

CDR3 DNA sequence: TGTGCCAGCGTTTCAAGCGGGAGAGGGGATAATGAGCAGTTCTTC. Its protein is CASVSSGRGDNEQFF. The V call is TRBV13, the J call TRBJ2-1; 8 bases align to TRBD2. Looked up from germline, CDR1 is PRHDT and CDR2 is FYEKMQ (reference sequence). The V and J ends lost 8 bases and 7 bases, in that order; junction bases with no gene match: 13. The CDR3 consists of 15 residues.

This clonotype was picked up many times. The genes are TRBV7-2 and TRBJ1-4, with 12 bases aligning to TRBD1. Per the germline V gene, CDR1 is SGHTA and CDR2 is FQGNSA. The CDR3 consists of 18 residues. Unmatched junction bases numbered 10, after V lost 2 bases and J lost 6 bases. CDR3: CASSLTSPGTGGDEKLFF. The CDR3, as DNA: TGTGCCAGCAGCTTAACCTCCCCCGGGACAGGGGGCGATGAAAAACTGTTTTTT. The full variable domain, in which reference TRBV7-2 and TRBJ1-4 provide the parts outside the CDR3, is GAGVSQSPSNKVTEKGKDVELRCDPISGHTALYWYRQSLGQGLEFLIYFQGNSAPDKSGLPSDRFSAERTGGSVSTLTIQRTQQEDSAVYLCASSLTSPGTGGDEKLFFGSGTQLSVL.

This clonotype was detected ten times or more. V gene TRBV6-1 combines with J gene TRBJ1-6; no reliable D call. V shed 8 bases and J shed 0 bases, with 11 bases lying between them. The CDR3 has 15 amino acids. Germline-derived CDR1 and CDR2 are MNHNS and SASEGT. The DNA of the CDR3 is TGTGCCAGCGTTACCGCAAACTCCTATAATTCACCCCTCCACTTT. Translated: CASVTANSYNSPLHF.

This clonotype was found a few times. The DNA for the CDR3 is TGTGCCAGCAGCTTTTACTTCTATACTCCGGGACAGGGAGTCGAGCAGTACGTC. This sequence encodes CASSFYFYTPGQGVEQYV. V usage is TRBV11-2 and J usage is TRBJ2-7, with TRBD1 matching 9 bases. Germline CDR1 reads SGHAT; CDR2 reads FQNNGV. This CDR3 contains 18 residues. V was pared by 3 bases and J by 6 bases, with 18 bases of the junction left unmatched.

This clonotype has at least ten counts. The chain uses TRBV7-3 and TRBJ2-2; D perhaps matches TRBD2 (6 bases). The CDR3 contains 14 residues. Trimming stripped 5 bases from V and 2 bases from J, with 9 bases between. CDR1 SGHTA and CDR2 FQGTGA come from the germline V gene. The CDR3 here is CASSPGGNTGELFF. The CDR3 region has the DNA TGTGCCAGCAGCCCCGGGGGAAACACCGGGGAGCTGTTTTTT.

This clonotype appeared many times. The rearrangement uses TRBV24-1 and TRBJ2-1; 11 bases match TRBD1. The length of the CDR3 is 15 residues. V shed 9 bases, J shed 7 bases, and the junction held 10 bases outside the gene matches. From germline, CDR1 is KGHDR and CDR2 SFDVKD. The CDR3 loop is CATGRLGTGGNEQFF. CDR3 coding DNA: TGTGCCACCGGGAGGCTCGGGACAGGGGGTAATGAGCAGTTCTTC.

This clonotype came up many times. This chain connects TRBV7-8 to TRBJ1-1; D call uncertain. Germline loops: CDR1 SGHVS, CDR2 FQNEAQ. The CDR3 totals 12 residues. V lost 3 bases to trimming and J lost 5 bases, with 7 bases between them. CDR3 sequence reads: CASSLGETEAFF. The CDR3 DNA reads TGTGCCAGCAGCTTGGGAGAGACTGAAGCTTTCTTT. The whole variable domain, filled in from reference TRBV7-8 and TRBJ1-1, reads GAGVSQSPRYKVAKRGQDVALRCDPISGHVSLFWYQQALGQGPEFLTYFQNEAQLDKSGLPSDRFFAERPEGSVSTLKIQRTQQEDSAVYLCASSLGETEAFFGQGTRLTVV.

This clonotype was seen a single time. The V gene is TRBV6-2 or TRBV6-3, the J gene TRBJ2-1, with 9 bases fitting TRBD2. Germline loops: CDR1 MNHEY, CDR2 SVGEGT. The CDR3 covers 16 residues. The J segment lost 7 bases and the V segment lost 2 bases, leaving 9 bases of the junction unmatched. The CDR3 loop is CASSYGLAGAGNEQFF. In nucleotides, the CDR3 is TGTGCCAGCAGTTACGGCTTAGCGGGAGCAGGGAATGAGCAGTTCTTC.

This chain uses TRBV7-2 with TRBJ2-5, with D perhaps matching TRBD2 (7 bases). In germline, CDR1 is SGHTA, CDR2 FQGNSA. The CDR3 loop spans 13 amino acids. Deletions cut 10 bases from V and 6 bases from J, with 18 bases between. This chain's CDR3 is CATTGRGVQTQYF. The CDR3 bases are TGTGCCACGACAGGACGGGGGGTGCAGACCCAGTACTTC.

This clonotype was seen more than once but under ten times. The CDR3 loop reads CASSRSRAGEHEQYV. CDR3 nucleotides: TGTGCCAGCTCACGGTCGAGGGCAGGGGAACACGAGCAGTACGTC. J is TRBJ2-7 and V is TRBV18; D is possibly TRBD1 (6 bases). Germline assignment: CDR1 KGHSH and CDR2 LQKENI. The CDR3 extends over 15 amino acids. V was shortened by 4 bases and J by 5 bases, with 18 bases between the two germline ends.

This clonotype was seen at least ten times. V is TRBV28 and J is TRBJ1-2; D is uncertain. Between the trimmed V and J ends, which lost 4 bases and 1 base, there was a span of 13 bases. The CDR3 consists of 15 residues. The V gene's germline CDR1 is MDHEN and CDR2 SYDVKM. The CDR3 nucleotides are TGTGCCAGCAGTTCACCCACTACAGTTAACTATGGCTACACCTTC. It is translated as CASSSPTTVNYGYTF.

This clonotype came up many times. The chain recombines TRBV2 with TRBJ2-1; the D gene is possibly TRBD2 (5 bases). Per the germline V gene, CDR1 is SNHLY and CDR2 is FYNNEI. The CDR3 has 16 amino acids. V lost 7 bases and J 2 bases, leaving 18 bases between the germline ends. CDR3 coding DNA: TGTGCCAGCACCCCTTCGGAGGTACCTACCTACAATGAGCAGTTCTTC. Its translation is CASTPSEVPTYNEQFF. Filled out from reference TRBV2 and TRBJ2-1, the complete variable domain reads EPEVTQTPSHQVTQMGQEVILRCVPISNHLYFYWYRQILGQKVEFLVSFYNNEISEKSEIFDDQFSVERPDGSNFTLKIRSTKLEDSAMYFCASTPSEVPTYNEQFFGPGTRLTVL.

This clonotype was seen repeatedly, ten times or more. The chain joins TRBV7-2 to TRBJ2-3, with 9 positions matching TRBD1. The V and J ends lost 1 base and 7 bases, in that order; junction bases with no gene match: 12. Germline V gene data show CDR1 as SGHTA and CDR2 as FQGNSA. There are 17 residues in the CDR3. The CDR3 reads CASSLVPGTGTFNTQYF. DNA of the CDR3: TGTGCCAGCAGCTTAGTTCCCGGGACAGGGACCTTTAATACGCAGTATTTT.

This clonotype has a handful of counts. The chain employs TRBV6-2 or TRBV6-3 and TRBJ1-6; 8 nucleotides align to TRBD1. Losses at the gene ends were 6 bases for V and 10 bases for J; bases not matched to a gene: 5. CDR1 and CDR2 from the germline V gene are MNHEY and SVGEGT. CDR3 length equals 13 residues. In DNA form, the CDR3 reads TGTGCCAGCAGAGGACAGGGAGGGTCACCCCTCCACTTT. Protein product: CASRGQGGSPLHF.

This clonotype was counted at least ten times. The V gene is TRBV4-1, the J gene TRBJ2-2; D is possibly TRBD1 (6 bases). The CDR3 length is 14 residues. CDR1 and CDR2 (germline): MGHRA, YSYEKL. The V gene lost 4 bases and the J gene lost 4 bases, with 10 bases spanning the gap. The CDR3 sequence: CASSLLGGTGELFF. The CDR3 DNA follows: TGCGCCAGCAGCCTTCTAGGGGGCACCGGGGAGCTGTTTTTT.

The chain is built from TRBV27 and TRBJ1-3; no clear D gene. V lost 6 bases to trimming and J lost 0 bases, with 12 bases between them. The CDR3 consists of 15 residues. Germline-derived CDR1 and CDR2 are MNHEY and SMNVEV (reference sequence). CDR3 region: CASSRYGYSGNTIYF. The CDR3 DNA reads TGTGCCAGCAGCAGATATGGTTACTCTGGAAACACCATATATTTT.

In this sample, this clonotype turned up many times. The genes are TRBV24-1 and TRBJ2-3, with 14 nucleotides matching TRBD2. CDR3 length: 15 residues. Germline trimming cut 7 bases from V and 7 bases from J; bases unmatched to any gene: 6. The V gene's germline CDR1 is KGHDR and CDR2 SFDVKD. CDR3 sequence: CATSPGTSGGYTQYF. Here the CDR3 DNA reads TGTGCCACCAGCCCCGGGACTAGCGGGGGCTATACGCAGTATTTT.

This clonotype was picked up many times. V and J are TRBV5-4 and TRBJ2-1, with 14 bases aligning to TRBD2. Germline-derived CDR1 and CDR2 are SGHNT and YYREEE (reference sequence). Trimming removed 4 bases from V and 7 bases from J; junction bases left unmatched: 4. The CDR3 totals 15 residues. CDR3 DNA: TGTGCCAGCAGCGAGACTAGCGGGGGGGAAAATGAGCAGTTCTTC. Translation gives CASSETSGGENEQFF.

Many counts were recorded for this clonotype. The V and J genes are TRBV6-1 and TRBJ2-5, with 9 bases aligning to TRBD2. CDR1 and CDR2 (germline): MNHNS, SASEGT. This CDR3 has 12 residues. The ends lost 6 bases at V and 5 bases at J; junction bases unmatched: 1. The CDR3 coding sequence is TGTGCCAGCAGGGGACTAGCTGAGACCCAGTACTTC. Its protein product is CASRGLAETQYF.

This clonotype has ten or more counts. The CDR3, as DNA: TGTGCCAGCAGTGGAACTTCCCATTCACCCCTCCACTTT. Encoded protein: CASSGTSHSPLHF. The chain joins TRBV6-1 to TRBJ1-6; the D is unclear. V was trimmed by 4 bases and J by 8 bases, leaving 9 bases between them. CDR3 size: 13 residues. Germline assignment: CDR1 MNHNS and CDR2 SASEGT.

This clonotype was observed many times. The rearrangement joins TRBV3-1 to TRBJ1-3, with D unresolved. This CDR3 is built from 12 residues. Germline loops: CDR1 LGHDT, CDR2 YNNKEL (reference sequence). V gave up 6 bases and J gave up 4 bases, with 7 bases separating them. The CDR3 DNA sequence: TGTGCCAGCAGTCTTCCGGGAAACACCATATATTTT. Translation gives CASSLPGNTIYF.

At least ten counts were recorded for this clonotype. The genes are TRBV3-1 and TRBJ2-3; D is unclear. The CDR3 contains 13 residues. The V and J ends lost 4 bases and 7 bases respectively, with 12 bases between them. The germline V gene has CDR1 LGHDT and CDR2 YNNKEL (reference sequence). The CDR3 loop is CASSPFSGYTQYF. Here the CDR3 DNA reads TGTGCCAGCAGCCCCTTCTCTGGGTATACGCAGTATTTT.

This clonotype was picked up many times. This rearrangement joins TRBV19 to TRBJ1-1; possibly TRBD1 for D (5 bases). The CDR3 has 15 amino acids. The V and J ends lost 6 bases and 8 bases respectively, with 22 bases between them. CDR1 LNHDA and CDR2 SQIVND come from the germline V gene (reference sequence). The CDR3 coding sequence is TGTGCCAGTAGGCCTTTAGGGGTCGCGGGGGAAGAAGCTTTCTTT. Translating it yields CASRPLGVAGEEAFF.

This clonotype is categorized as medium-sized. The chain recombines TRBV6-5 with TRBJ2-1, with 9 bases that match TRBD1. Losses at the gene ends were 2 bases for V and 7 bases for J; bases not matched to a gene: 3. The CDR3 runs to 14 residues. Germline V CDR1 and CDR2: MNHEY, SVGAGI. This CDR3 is CASSYRTGANEQFF. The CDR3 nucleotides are TGTGCCAGCAGTTACCGGACAGGGGCGAATGAGCAGTTCTTC.

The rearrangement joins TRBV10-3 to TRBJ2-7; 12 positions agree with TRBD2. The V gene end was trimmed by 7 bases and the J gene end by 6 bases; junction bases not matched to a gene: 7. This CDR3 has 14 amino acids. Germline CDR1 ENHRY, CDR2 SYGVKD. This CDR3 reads CAITASGRATEQYF. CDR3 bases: TGTGCCATCACCGCTAGCGGGAGGGCGACCGAGCAGTACTTC.

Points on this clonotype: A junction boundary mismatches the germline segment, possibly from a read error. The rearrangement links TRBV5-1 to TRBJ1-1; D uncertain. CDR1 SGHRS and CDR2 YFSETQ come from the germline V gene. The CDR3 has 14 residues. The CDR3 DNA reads TGCGCCAGCAGCTGGGAAGTGACCTGGCCTGATGCTTTCTTT. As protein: CASSWEVTWPDAFF.